This T cell receptor beta chain came from a study of shared clonotypes between healthy human individuals. General study points: Approximately 4.9% of naive CD4 clonotypes were shared across a handful of donors. With few donors, the genetic and exposure-history diversity represented was limited.

V lost 4 bases, J lost 8 bases, and 17 bases lay in between. From germline, CDR1 is GTSNPN and CDR2 SVGIG (reference sequence). The CDR3 is made up of 13 amino acids. Data came from immunoSEQ multiplex PCR; TCRdb stores just in-frame clones and leaves some out. The data hold about 1.1 million clones, with 70% to 80% observed a single time. This clone has just a few counts. The antigen is undetermined. Sequenced: memory CD4+ T cells from PBMCs. The subset: CD45RA-negative fraction. This TCR derives from a man aged 18 to 30 in good health. Some clones in this sample may be carry-over from other donors' samples. The rearrangement joins TRBV30 to TRBJ1-1, with D hard to call. The CDR3 bases are TGTGCCTGGATGTTTGGGGAAGCGAGAGAAGCTTTCTTT. Amino acid sequence: CAWMFGEAREAFF.